This T cell receptor beta chain originates from a study of blood T cell repertoires in COVID-19. Here immunoSEQ multiplex PCR was the method, and the copy in TCRdb shows in-frame clones only, minus some. Of approximately 190,000 clones listed, less than 90% were seen once; the top ten hold approximately 2.1%. The germline V gene has CDR1 MDHEN and CDR2 SYDVKM. The ends were cut back, 1 base at V and 2 bases at J, with 8 bases in the middle. This CDR3 has 14 amino acids. The origin of this receptor is a man aged 70 or older with active or convalescent COVID-19. V and J are TRBV28 and TRBJ2-5, with D possibly TRBD2 on 5 matching bases. What was sequenced was peripheral blood. The CDR3 is CASSLLERQETQYF. The CDR3, as DNA: TGTGCCAGCAGTTTATTGGAGCGGCAAGAGACCCAGTACTTC.